The source of this T cell receptor beta chain is a study of cytomegalovirus exposure and HLA in healthy donors. Study-wide context: Approximately 190 million T cells yielded roughly 100 million unique TCR beta sequences, as an earlier analysis found.

Regarding the study as a whole: What a later analysis showed was that several of the most significant clusters appeared linked to common viral pathogens. With high specificity and sensitivity, the classifier reportedly diagnosed cytomegalovirus status. CMV serostatus was the only recorded immune exposure for donors.

With V trimmed by 3 bases and J by 5 bases, 8 bases remained unmatched. The CDR3 runs 16 residues. The germline V gene has CDR1 SGHRS and CDR2 YFSETQ. This clone was counted once. As yet, its antigen is unknown. It was with 60 Vbeta and 13 Jbeta primers that the PCR ran. Assay: immunoSEQ multiplex PCR; the TCRdb copy retains only in-frame clones and omits some. The sample lists tens of thousands of clones, less than 80% occurring once. The rearrangement links TRBV5-1 to TRBJ2-1; 10 nucleotides match TRBD1. The source is a woman in her thirties or forties in good health and CMV-seropositive. The sample comprised PBMCs. CDR3 loop: CASSSRPGQGNNEQFF. The CDR3 bases are TGCGCCAGCAGCTCCAGACCGGGACAGGGGAACAATGAGCAGTTCTTC.